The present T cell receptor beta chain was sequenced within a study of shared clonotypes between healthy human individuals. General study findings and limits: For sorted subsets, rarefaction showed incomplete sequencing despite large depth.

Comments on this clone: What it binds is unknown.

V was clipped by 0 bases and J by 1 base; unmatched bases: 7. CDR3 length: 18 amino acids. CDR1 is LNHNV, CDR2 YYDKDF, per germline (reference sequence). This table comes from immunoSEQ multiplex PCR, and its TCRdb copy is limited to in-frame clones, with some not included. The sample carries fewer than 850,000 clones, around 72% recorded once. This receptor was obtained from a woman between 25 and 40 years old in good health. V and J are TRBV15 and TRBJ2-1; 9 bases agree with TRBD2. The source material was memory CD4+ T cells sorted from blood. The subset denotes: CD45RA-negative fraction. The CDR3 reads CATSRDLPTSGSYNEQFF. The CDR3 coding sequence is TGTGCCACCAGCAGAGATTTGCCGACTAGCGGTTCCTACAATGAGCAGTTCTTC. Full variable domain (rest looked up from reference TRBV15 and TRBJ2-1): DAMVIQNPRYQVTQFGKPVTLSCSQTLNHNVMYWYQQKSSQAPKLLFHYYDKDFNNEADTPDNFQSRRPNTSFCFLDIRSPGLGDTAMYLCATSRDLPTSGSYNEQFFGPGTRLTVL.